This T cell receptor (beta chain) is from a study of molecular identifiers for immune sequencing clone quantification. The germline V gene has CDR1 LGHNA and CDR2 YSLEER. CDR3 length: 15 amino acids. Concerning this clonotype: Germline is not matched at one junction end, which may reflect a read error.

TCRdb redid the calling of the PCR reads with MiXCR, one entry per CDR3 protein. The sample holds over 600,000 distinct CDR3 sequences; just under 20% are singletons and the top ten take roughly 0.85%. Libraries used roughly 19,000 to 1,100,000 sorted naive CD8 T cells and 10%, 30% or 50% RNA input. The sequence was collected from a human donor in good health. Some libraries in this study had Jurkat cell RNA spiked in. The sample taken for sequencing was naive CD8+ T cells from blood, with Jurkat cell RNA spiked in. Subset specified: FACS-sorted CD8+CD4-CCR7+CD45RA+ naive T cells. The chain uses TRBV4-3 and TRBJ2-7; 12 nucleotides match TRBD2. The CDR3: CASSQSSGGAYGQYF. The CDR3 DNA sequence: TGCGCCAGCAGCCAATCTAGCGGGGGGGCCTACGGGCAGTACTTC.